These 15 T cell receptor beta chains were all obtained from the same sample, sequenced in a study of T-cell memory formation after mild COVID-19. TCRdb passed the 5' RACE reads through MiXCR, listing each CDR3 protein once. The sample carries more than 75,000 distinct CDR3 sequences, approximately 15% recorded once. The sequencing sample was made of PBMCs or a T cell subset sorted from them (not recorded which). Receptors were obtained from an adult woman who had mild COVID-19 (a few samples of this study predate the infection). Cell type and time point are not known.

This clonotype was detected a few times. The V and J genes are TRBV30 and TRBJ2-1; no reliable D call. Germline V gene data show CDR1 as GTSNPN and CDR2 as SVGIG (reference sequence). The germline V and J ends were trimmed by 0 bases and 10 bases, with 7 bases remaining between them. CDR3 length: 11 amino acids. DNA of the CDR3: TGTGCCTGGAGTGTCCTTGTGGAGCAGTTCTTC. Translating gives CAWSVLVEQFF.

In DNA, the CDR3 is TGTGCCAGCAGTTACTCGAGTGACTCTGGGGCCAACGTCCTGACTTTC. It yields the protein CASSYSSDSGANVLTF. This chain joins TRBV6-5 and TRBJ2-6; D not resolved. Germline CDR1 is MNHEY and CDR2 is SVGAGI. Trimming removed 0 bases from V and 0 bases from J, with 6 bases in between. The CDR3 is 16 residues long.

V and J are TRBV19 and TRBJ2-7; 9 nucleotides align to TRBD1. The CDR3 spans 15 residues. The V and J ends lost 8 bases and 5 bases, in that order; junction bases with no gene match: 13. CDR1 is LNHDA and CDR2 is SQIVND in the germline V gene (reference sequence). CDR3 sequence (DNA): TGTGCCAGTCAGTCCTGGACAGGGGTACCCGACGAGCAGTACTTC. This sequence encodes CASQSWTGVPDEQYF.

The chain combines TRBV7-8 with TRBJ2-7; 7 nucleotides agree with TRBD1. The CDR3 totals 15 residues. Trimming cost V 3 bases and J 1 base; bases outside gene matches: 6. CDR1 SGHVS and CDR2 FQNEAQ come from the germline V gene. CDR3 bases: TGTGCCAGCAGCTTCCTAATACAGGGGTCCTACGAGCAGTACTTC. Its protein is CASSFLIQGSYEQYF.

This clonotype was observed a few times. Written as DNA, the CDR3 is TGTGCCAGCAGCTTGGTCTATTGGACAGGGGATTCACCCCTCCACTTT. It translates to CASSLVYWTGDSPLHF. The V gene is TRBV5-6, the J gene TRBJ1-6, with 9 bases lining up with TRBD1. Trimming removed 0 bases from V and 8 bases from J; junction bases left unmatched: 6. In germline, CDR1 is SGHDT, CDR2 YYEEEE. This CDR3 contains 16 residues.

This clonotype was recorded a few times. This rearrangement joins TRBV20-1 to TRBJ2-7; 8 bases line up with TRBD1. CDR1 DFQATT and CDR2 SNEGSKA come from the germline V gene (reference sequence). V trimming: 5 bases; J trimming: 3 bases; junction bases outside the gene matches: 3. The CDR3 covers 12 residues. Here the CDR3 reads CSAETGGYEQYF. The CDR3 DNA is TGCAGTGCTGAAACAGGGGGCTACGAGCAGTACTTC.

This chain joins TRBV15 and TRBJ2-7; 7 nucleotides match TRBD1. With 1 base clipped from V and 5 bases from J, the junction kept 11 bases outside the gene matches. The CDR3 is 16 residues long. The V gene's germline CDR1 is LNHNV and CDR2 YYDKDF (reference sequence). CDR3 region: CATSRARQGSFNEQYF. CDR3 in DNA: TGTGCCACCAGCAGAGCCAGACAGGGTTCATTTAACGAGCAGTACTTC. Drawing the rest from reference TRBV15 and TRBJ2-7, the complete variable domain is DAMVIQNPRYQVTQFGKPVTLSCSQTLNHNVMYWYQQKSSQAPKLLFHYYDKDFNNEADTPDNFQSRRPNTSFCFLDIRSPGLGDTAMYLCATSRARQGSFNEQYFGPGTRLTVT.

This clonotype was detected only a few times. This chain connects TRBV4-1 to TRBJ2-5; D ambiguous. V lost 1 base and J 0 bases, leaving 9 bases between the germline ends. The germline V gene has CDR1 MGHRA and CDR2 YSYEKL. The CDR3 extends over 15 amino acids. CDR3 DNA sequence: TGCGCCAGCAGCCAAGCTTGGCACAACCAAGAGACCCAGTACTTC. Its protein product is CASSQAWHNQETQYF.

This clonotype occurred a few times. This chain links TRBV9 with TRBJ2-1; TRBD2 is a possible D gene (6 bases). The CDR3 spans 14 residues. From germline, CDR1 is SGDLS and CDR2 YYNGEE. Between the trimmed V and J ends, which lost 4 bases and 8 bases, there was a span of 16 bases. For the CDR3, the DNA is TGTGCCAGCAGCTCACGTCCGGGAGAGTATGAGCAGTTCTTC. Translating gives CASSSRPGEYEQFF. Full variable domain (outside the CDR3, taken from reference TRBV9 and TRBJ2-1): DSGVTQTPKHLITATGQRVTLRCSPRSGDLSVYWYQQSLDQGLQFLIQYYNGEERAKGNILERFSAQQFPDLHSELNLSSLELGDSALYFCASSSRPGEYEQFFGPGTRLTVL.

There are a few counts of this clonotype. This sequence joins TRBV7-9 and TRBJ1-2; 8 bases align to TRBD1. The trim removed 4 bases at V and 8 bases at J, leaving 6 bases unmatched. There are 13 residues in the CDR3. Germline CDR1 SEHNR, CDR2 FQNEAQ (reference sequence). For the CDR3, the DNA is TGTGCCAGCAGCTCGACAGGGGAGGGCGGCTACACCTTC. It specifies CASSSTGEGGYTF.

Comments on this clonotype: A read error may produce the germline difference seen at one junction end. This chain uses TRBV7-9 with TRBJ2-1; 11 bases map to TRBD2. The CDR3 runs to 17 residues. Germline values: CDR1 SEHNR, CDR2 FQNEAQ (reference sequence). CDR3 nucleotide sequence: TGTGCCAGCAGTCCAACCGAGACTAGCGGGGCCTACAATAAGCAGTTCTTC. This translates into CASSPTETSGAYNKQFF.

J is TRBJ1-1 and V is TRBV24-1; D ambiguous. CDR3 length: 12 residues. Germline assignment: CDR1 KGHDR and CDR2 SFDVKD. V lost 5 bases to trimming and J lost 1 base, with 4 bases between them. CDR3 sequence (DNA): TGTGCCACCAGTGGGTCGAACACTGAAGCTTTCTTT. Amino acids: CATSGSNTEAFF.

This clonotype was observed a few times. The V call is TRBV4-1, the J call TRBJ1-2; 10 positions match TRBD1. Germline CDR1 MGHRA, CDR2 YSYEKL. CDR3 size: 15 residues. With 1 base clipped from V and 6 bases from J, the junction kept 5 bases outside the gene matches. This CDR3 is CASSQGRQGANGYTF. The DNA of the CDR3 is TGCGCCAGCAGCCAAGGCCGACAGGGGGCTAATGGCTACACCTTC.

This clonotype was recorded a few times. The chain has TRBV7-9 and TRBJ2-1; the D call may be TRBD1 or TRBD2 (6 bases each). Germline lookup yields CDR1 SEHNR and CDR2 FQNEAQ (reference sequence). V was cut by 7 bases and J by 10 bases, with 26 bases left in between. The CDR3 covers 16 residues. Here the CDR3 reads CASTVGVDTRGGEQFF. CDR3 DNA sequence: TGTGCCAGCACCGTTGGTGTGGACACCAGAGGGGGGGAGCAGTTCTTC. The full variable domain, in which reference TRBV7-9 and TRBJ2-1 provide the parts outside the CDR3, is DTGVSQNPRHKITKRGQNVTFRCDPISEHNRLYWYRQTLGQGPEFLTYFQNEAQLEKSRLLSDRFSAERPKGSFSTLEIQRTEQGDSAMYLCASTVGVDTRGGEQFFGPGTRLTVL.

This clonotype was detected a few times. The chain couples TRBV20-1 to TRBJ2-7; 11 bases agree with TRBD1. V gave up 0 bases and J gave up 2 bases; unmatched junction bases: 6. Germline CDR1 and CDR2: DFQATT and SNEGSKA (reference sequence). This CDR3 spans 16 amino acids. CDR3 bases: TGCAGTGCTAGAGATGCGAGGACAGGGGGCCCCTACGAGCAGTACTTC. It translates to CSARDARTGGPYEQYF.